This is a list of T cell receptor beta chains from one sample in a study of identical twins. TCRdb passed the 5' RACE reads through MiXCR, listing each CDR3 protein once. The table lists 450,000 or so distinct CDR3 sequences, more than 20% of them singletons. A further study also used this sample, focusing on T cells expressing NK-cell markers.

The specimen sequenced was CD4+ T cells sorted from blood. These receptors were collected from a woman aged 18-30 years in good health. CDR3s include the opening cysteine and the closing phenylalanine or tryptophan. Each record gives: D gene, V gene, clone size, J gene, CDR3 protein, CDR3 DNA. A D gene is named only where the DNA matches it firmly. Clone size is not always given. Where it is, it says once, few, many or a class for expanded clones.

NA,TRBV18,NA,TRBJ1-2,CASSPPDRLYGYTF,TGTGCCAGCTCACCACCGGACAGATTGTATGGCTACACCTTC
NA,TRBV24-1,few,TRBJ2-7,CATSDSTSPWGEQYF,TGTGCCACCAGTGACTCCACTAGCCCTTGGGGCGAGCAGTACTTC
NA,TRBV7-9,many,TRBJ2-1,CASSLVRGGGPYNEQFF,TGTGCCAGCAGCTTAGTCAGGGGGGGGGGCCCCTACAATGAGCAGTTCTTC
NA,TRBV5-1,few,TRBJ2-1,CASSLFPGEYNEQFF,TGCGCCAGCAGCTTGTTCCCCGGGGAATACAATGAGCAGTTCTTC
NA,TRBV7-9,NA,TRBJ2-3,CASSLHAADTQYF,TGTGCCAGCAGCTTACACGCGGCAGATACGCAGTATTTT
NA,TRBV5-1,few,TRBJ2-7,CASSTGTASYEQYF,TGCGCCAGCAGTACCGGGACTGCAAGCTACGAGCAGTACTTC
NA,TRBV5-1,NA,TRBJ2-5,CASSLVLAETQYF,TGCGCCAGCAGCTTGGTGCTAGCGGAGACCCAGTACTTC
NA,TRBV12-3/TRBV12-4,NA,TRBJ2-7,CASSFSRVRQYF,TGTGCCAGCAGTTTTTCGCGAGTGAGGCAGTACTTC
TRBD2,TRBV11-3,once,TRBJ2-1,CASRASGGAYNEQFF,TGTGCCAGCAGAGCTAGCGGGGGGGCCTACAATGAGCAGTTCTTC
TRBD2,TRBV5-1,NA,TRBJ2-3,CASSLAGLAGGTDTQYF,TGCGCCAGCAGCTTGGCCGGACTAGCGGGGGGCACAGATACGCAGTATTTT
NA,TRBV5-1,few,TRBJ2-5,CASSRQKETQYF,TGCGCCAGCAGTAGGCAAAAAGAGACCCAGTACTTC
NA,TRBV15,NA,TRBJ2-1,CATSRAYYDEQFF,TGTGCCACCAGCAGAGCCTACTATGATGAGCAGTTCTTC
TRBD2,TRBV6-5,few,TRBJ2-7,CASSYQLAGGPGEQYF,TGTGCCAGCAGTTACCAACTAGCGGGGGGGCCTGGCGAGCAGTACTTC
NA,TRBV12-3/TRBV12-4,NA,TRBJ2-7,CASSFSSSHEQYF,TGTGCCAGCAGTTTTTCAAGCTCTCACGAGCAGTACTTC
NA,TRBV5-1,few,TRBJ1-2,CASSFETRASGYTF,TGCGCCAGCAGCTTCGAAACACGTGCGAGTGGCTACACCTTC
NA,TRBV21-1,NA,TRBJ2-7,CASSKAESCGRFIYEQYF,TGTGCCAGCAGCAAAGCTGAAAGTTGCGGGAGATTTATTTACGAGCAGTACTTC
NA,TRBV28,NA,TRBJ2-5,CASTQDSQETQYF,TGTGCCAGCACTCAGGACAGTCAAGAGACCCAGTACTTC
TRBD2,TRBV7-9,once,TRBJ2-5,CASSSISGGQETQYF,TGTGCCAGCAGCTCAATTAGCGGGGGCCAAGAGACCCAGTACTTC
NA,TRBV4-3,NA,TRBJ2-3,CASSQDAVSSTDTQYF,TGCGCCAGCAGCCAAGACGCGGTCAGTAGCACAGATACGCAGTATTTT
TRBD2,TRBV7-9,NA,TRBJ2-7,CASSLSGGGSEQYF,TGTGCCAGCAGCTTAAGTGGCGGCGGGAGCGAGCAGTACTTC
TRBD2,TRBV12-3/TRBV12-4,NA,TRBJ2-1,CASSFPGVAGYNEQFF,TGTGCCAGCAGTTTCCCCGGGGTAGCGGGGTACAATGAGCAGTTCTTC
TRBD2,TRBV5-1,NA,TRBJ2-3,CASSSLKTSGGTDTQYF,TGCGCCAGCAGCTCACTTAAGACTAGCGGGGGCACAGATACGCAGTATTTT
NA,TRBV5-1,many,TRBJ2-2,CASSFPPGVNTGELFF,TGCGCCAGCAGCTTCCCTCCTGGGGTCAACACCGGGGAGCTGTTTTTT
TRBD1,TRBV20-1,NA,TRBJ1-6,CSASGTGSYNSPLHF,TGCAGTGCTAGCGGGACAGGATCGTATAATTCACCCCTCCACTTT
TRBD2,TRBV29-1,NA,TRBJ2-3,CSANSGSTDTQYF,TGCAGCGCCAATAGCGGGAGTACAGATACGCAGTATTTT
NA,TRBV9,NA,TRBJ2-1,CASSVGGPTRSNEQFF,TGTGCCAGCAGCGTAGGAGGTCCAACCAGGTCGAATGAGCAGTTCTTC
NA,TRBV20-1,NA,TRBJ1-1,CSARVIGLTEAFF,TGCAGTGCTAGGGTTATAGGGCTCACTGAAGCTTTCTTT
TRBD2,TRBV12-3/TRBV12-4,few,TRBJ2-1,CASTLAGPYNEQFF,TGTGCCAGCACTCTAGCGGGGCCCTACAATGAGCAGTTCTTC
TRBD2,TRBV6-2/TRBV6-3,NA,TRBJ2-1,CASSSTLAGHNEQFF,TGTGCCAGCAGTTCAACCCTAGCGGGCCACAATGAGCAGTTCTTC
TRBD2,TRBV20-1,NA,TRBJ2-1,CSAGRGTRGFF,TGCAGTGCTGGGAGGGGGACTAGAGGGTTCTTC
NA,TRBV3-1,few,TRBJ2-7,CASSQSFTVSYEQYF,TGTGCCAGCAGCCAAAGTTTTACAGTGTCCTACGAGCAGTACTTC
NA,TRBV24-1,NA,TRBJ2-3,CATSDPRSEDTQYF,TGTGCCACCAGTGACCCCAGGAGCGAAGATACGCAGTATTTT
NA,TRBV6-5,few,TRBJ2-1,CASSYYGGRVNEQFF,TGTGCCAGCAGTTACTACGGTGGGCGGGTCAATGAGCAGTTCTTC
TRBD2,TRBV10-3,NA,TRBJ2-3,CAIKTSGITDTQYF,TGTGCCATAAAGACTAGCGGGATCACAGATACGCAGTATTTT
NA,TRBV2,many,TRBJ2-7,CASSFGTSYEQYF,TGTGCCAGCAGTTTTGGGACTTCCTACGAGCAGTACTTC
NA,TRBV20-1,few,TRBJ1-2,CSASPGAGQYGYTF,TGCAGTGCTAGCCCCGGGGCAGGCCAATATGGCTACACCTTC
NA,TRBV20-1,NA,TRBJ2-1,CSAKTGTLPQFF,TGCAGTGCTAAAACAGGGACACTCCCCCAGTTCTTC
NA,TRBV6-5,NA,TRBJ2-1,CASSYSLTEQFF,TGTGCCAGCAGTTACTCGCTTACCGAGCAGTTCTTC
TRBD1,TRBV7-6,NA,TRBJ2-7,CASSFGQGGHEQYF,TGTGCCAGCAGCTTTGGACAGGGGGGCCACGAGCAGTACTTC
NA,TRBV12-5,NA,TRBJ1-1,CASGLVDSLAFF,TGTGCTAGTGGTTTGGTGGACAGCCTGGCTTTCTTT
NA,TRBV12-3/TRBV12-4,few,TRBJ2-1,CASSFAGKVANEQFF,TGTGCCAGCAGTTTTGCAGGGAAGGTGGCCAATGAGCAGTTCTTC
TRBD1,TRBV11-3,few,TRBJ2-1,CASSTGRSNEQFF,TGTGCCAGCTCGACAGGGCGGTCGAATGAGCAGTTCTTC
TRBD2,TRBV5-1,many,TRBJ2-1,CASSLDLAGVNEQFF,TGCGCCAGCAGCTTGGATCTAGCGGGGGTGAATGAGCAGTTCTTC
TRBD1,TRBV3-1,NA,TRBJ2-7,CASSKHVPRPGQAAYEQYF,TGTGCCAGCTCCAAGCATGTCCCTCGCCCAGGACAGGCTGCCTACGAGCAGTACTTC
NA,TRBV27,few,TRBJ2-5,CASSLARSRVGETQYF,TGTGCCAGCAGTTTAGCGAGGTCCCGAGTAGGGGAGACCCAGTACTTC
TRBD1,TRBV4-2,NA,TRBJ2-2,CASSQDKGATPNTGELFF,TGTGCCAGCAGCCAAGATAAGGGGGCTACCCCGAACACCGGGGAGCTGTTTTTT
TRBD2,TRBV6-1,NA,TRBJ2-3,CASSRGLAGGTYTDTQYF,TGTGCCAGCAGTCGAGGACTAGCGGGGGGTACCTACACAGATACGCAGTATTTT
TRBD1,TRBV20-1,few,TRBJ2-5,CSAILQGEETQYF,TGCAGTGCTATACTACAGGGGGAAGAGACCCAGTACTTC
NA,TRBV5-5,few,TRBJ1-3,CASSRWSGNTIYF,TGTGCCAGCAGCCGGTGGTCTGGAAACACCATATATTTT
TRBD2,TRBV6-1,few,TRBJ2-1,CASSRTSGWGNEQFF,TGTGCCAGCAGCAGGACTAGCGGGTGGGGCAATGAGCAGTTCTTC
TRBD2,TRBV20-1,NA,TRBJ2-3,CSAGGTSGNTDTQYF,TGCAGTGCAGGGGGGACTAGCGGGAATACAGATACGCAGTATTTT
TRBD2,TRBV5-1,NA,TRBJ2-1,CASSLAGGYNNEQFF,TGCGCCAGCAGCTTAGCGGGGGGCTACAACAATGAGCAGTTCTTC
NA,TRBV6-6,NA,TRBJ1-3,CAHKQGAGNTIYF,TGTGCCCATAAACAGGGAGCTGGAAACACCATATATTTT